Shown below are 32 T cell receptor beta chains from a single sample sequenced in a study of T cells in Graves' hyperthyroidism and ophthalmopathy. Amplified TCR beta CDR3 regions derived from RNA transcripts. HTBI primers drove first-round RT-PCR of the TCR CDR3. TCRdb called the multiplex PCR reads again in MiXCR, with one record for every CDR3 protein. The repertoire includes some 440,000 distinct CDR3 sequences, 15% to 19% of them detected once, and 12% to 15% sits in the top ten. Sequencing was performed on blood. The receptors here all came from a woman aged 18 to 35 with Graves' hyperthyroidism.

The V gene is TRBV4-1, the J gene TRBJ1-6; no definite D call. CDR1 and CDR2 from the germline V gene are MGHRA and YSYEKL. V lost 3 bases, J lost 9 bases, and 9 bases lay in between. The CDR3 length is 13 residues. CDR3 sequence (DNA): TGCGCCAGCAGCCAGGATATTAGTTCACCCCTCCACTTT. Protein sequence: CASSQDISSPLHF.

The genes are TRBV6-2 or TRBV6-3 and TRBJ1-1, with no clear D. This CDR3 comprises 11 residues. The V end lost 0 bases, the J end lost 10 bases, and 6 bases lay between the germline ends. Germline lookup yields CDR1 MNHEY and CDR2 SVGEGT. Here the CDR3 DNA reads TGTGCCAGCAGTTACTCGGGAGCAGCTTTCTTT. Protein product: CASSYSGAAFF.

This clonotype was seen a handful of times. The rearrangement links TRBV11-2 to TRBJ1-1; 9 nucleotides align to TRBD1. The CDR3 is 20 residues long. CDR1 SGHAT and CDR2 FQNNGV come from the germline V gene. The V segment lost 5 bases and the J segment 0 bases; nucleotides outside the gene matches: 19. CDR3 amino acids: CASSIKPPSRDRVLNTEAFF. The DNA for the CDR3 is TGTGCCAGCAGCATCAAACCTCCCAGCCGGGACAGGGTTTTGAACACTGAAGCTTTCTTT.

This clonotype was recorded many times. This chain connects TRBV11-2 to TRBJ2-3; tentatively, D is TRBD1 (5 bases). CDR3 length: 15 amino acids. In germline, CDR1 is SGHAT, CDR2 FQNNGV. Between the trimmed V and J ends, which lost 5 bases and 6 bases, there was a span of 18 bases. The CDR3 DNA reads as TGTGCCAGCAGCCTGACAGAAACCTTTTTCGATACGCAGTATTTT. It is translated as CASSLTETFFDTQYF. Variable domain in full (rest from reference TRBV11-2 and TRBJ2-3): EAGVAQSPRYKIIEKRQSVAFWCNPISGHATLYWYQQILGQGPKLLIQFQNNGVVDDSQLPKDRFSAERLKGVDSTLKIQPAKLEDSAVYLCASSLTETFFDTQYFGPGTRLTVL.

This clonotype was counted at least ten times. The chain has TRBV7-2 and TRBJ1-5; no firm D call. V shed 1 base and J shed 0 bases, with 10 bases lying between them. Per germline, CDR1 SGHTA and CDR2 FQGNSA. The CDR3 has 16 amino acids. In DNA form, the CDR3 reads TGTGCCAGCAGCTTAGAAGTGGTTTTTAGCAATCAGCCCCAGCATTTT. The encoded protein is CASSLEVVFSNQPQHF.

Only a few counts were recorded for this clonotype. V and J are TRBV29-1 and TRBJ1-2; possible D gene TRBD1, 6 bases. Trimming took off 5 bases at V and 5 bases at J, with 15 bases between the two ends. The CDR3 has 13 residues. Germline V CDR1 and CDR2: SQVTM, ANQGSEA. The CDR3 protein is CSVNRVSGYGYTF. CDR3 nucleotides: TGCAGCGTTAACAGGGTTTCGGGATATGGCTACACCTTC.

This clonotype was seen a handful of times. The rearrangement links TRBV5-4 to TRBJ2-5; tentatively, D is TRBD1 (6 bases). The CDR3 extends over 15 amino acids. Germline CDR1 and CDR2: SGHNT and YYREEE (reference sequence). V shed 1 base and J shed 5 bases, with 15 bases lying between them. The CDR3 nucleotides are TGTGCCAGCAGCTTGACTACAGGGTCCGTCGAGACCCAGTACTTC. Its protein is CASSLTTGSVETQYF.

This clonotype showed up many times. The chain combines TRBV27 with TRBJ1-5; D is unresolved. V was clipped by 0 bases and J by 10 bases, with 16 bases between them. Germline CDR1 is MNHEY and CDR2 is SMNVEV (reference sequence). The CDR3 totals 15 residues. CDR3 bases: TGTGCCAGCAGTTTATCGGCCGGGTTACAGCGACCCCAGCATTTT. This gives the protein CASSLSAGLQRPQHF.

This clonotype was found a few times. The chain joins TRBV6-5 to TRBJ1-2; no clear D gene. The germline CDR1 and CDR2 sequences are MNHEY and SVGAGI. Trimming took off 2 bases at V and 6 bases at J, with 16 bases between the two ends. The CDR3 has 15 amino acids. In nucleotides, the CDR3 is TGTGCCAGCAGTTACGAACTGACGGGGATGGATGGCTACACCTTC. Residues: CASSYELTGMDGYTF.

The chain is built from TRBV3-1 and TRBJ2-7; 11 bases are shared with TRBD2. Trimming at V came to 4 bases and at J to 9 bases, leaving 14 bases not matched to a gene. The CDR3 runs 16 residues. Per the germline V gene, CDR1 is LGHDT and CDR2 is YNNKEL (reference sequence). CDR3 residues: CASSPRWGLAAKGQYF. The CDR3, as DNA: TGTGCCAGCAGCCCCCGGTGGGGACTAGCGGCGAAGGGGCAGTACTTC.

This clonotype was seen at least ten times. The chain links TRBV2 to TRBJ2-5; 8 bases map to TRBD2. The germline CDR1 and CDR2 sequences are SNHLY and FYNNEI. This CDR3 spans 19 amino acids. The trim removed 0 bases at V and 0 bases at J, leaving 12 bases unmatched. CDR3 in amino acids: CASSEAQVMAGGYQETQYF. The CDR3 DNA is TGTGCCAGCAGTGAAGCGCAGGTGATGGCGGGGGGTTACCAAGAGACCCAGTACTTC.

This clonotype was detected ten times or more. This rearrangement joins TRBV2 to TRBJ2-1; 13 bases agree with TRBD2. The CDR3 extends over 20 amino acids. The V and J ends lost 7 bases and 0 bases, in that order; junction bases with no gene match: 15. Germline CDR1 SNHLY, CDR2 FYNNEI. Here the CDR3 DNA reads TGTGCCAGCACCGACGACCCGACTAGCGGGGGGATGAGCTCCTACAATGAGCAGTTCTTC. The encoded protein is CASTDDPTSGGMSSYNEQFF.

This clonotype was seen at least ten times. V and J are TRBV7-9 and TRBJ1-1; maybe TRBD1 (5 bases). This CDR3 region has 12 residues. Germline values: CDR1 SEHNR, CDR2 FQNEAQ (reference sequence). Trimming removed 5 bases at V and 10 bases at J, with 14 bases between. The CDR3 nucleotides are TGTGCCAGCAGCCGAAACCGGGGCTCAGCTTTCTTT. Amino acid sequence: CASSRNRGSAFF.

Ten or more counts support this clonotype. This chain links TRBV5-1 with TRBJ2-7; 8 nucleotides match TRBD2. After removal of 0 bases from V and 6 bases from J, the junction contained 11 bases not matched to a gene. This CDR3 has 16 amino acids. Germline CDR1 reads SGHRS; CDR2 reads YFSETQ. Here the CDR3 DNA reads TGCGCCAGCAGCTTGGCGGAGCCGGGAGGGCTGCGCGAGCAGTACTTC. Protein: CASSLAEPGGLREQYF.

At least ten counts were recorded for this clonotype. As DNA, the CDR3 is TGTGCCAGCAGTGATGCTGGGACAGGTCTTATAGAGACCCAGTACTTC. Its protein is CASSDAGTGLIETQYF. V usage is TRBV2 and J usage is TRBJ2-5; 8 bases fit TRBD1. Germline-derived CDR1 and CDR2 are SNHLY and FYNNEI. The CDR3 sequence is 16 residues long. The V and J ends lost 3 bases and 4 bases, in that order; junction bases with no gene match: 10. Supplemented by reference TRBV2 and TRBJ2-5, the full variable domain reads EPEVTQTPSHQVTQMGQEVILRCVPISNHLYFYWYRQILGQKVEFLVSFYNNEISEKSEIFDDQFSVERPDGSNFTLKIRSTKLEDSAMYFCASSDAGTGLIETQYFGPGTRLLVL.

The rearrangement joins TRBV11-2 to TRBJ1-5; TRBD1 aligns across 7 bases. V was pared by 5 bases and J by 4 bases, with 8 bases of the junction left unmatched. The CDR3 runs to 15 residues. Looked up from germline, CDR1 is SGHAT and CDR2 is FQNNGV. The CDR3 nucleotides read TGTGCCAGCAGCCCCGGGACAGCCAAAAATCAGCCCCAGCATTTT. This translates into CASSPGTAKNQPQHF.

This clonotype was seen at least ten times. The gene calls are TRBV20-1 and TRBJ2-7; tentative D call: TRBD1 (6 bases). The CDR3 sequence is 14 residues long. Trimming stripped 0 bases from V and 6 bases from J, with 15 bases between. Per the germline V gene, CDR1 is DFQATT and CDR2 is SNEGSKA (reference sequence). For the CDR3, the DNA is TGCAGTGCTAGAGATCGAAGACAGGTCTTCGAGCAGTACTTC. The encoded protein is CSARDRRQVFEQYF.

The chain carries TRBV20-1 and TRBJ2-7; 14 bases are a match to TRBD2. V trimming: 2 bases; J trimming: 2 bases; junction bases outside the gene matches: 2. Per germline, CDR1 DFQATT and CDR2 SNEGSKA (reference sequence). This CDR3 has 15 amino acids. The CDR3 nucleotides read TGCAGTGCTAGACGGACTAGCGGGGGGACCTACGAGCAGTACTTC. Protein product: CSARRTSGGTYEQYF.

The CDR3 DNA follows: TGTGCCAGCAGTTTTGGGGCTAGCGGAGAAGAGACCCAGTACTTC. Translation: CASSFGASGEETQYF. The V gene is TRBV28, the J gene TRBJ2-5; 7 bases align to TRBD2. Germline CDR1 reads MDHEN; CDR2 reads SYDVKM. The CDR3 consists of 15 residues. J lost 3 bases, V lost 3 bases, and 7 bases had no gene match. Supplemented by reference TRBV28 and TRBJ2-5, the full variable domain reads DVKVTQSSRYLVKRTGEKVFLECVQDMDHENMFWYRQDPGLGLRLIYFSYDVKMKEKGDIPEGYSVSREKKERFSLILESASTNQTSMYLCASSFGASGEETQYFGPGTRLLVL.

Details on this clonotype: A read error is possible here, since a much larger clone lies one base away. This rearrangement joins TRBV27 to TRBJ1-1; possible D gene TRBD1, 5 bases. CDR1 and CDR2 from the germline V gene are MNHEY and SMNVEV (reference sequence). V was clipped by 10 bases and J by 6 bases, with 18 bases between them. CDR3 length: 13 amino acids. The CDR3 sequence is CATSGRAGPEAFF. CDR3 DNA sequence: TGTGCCACCTCGGGCAGGGCTGGTCCTGAAGCTTTCTTT.

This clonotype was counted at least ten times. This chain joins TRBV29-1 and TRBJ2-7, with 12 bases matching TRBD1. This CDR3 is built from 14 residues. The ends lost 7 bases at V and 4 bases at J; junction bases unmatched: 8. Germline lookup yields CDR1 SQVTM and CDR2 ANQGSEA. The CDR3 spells CSGAVGQGAYEQYF. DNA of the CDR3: TGCAGCGGAGCTGTGGGACAGGGGGCGTACGAGCAGTACTTC.

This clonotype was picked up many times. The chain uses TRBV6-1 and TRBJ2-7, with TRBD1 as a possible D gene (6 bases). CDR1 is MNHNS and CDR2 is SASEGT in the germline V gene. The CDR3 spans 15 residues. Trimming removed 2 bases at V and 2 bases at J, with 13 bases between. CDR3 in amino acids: CASSEPRGLTYEQYF. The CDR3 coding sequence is TGTGCCAGCAGTGAACCTAGGGGGTTGACCTACGAGCAGTACTTC.

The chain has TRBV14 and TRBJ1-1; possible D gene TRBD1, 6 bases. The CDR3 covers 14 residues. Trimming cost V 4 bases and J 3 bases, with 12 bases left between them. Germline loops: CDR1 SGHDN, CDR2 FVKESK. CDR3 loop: CASSLQGWYTEAFF. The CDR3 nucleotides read TGTGCCAGCAGCCTACAGGGATGGTACACTGAAGCTTTCTTT.

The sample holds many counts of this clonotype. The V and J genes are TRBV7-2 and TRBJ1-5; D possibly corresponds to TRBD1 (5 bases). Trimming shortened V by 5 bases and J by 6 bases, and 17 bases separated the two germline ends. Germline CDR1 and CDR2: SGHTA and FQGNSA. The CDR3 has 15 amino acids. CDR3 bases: TGTGCCAGCAGCGTAACCTCAGGGCTGGGTCAGCCCCAGCATTTT. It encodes CASSVTSGLGQPQHF.

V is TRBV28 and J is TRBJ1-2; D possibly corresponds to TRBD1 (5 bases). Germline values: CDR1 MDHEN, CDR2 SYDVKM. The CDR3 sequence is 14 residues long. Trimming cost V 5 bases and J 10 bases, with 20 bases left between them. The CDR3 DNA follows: TGTGCCAGCAGTCATCAGGGTGGAAGTGGTTCCTACACCTTC. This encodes CASSHQGGSGSYTF.

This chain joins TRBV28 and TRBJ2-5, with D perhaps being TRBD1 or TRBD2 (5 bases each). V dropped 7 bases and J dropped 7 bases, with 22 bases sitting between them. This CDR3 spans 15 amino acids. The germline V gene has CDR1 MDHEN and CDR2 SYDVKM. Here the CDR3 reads CASTLPGQASGTQYF. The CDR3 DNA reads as TGTGCCAGCACCCTCCCGGGGCAGGCCAGTGGGACCCAGTACTTC.

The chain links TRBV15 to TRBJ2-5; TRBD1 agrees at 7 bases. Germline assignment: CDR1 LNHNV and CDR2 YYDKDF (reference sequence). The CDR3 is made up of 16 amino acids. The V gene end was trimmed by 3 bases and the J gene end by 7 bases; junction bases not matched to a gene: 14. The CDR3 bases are TGTGCCACCAGCAGGGGTAGACAGGGCCCGGCTGGGACCCAGTACTTC. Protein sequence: CATSRGRQGPAGTQYF.

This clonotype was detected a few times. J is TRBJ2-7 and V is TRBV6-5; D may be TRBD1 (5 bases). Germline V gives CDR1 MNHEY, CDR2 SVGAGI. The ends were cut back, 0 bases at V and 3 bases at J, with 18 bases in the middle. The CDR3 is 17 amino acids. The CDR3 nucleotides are TGTGCCAGCAGTTACTCGCTTGGGCAGGGCGGTTTCTACGAGCAGTACTTC. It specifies CASSYSLGQGGFYEQYF.

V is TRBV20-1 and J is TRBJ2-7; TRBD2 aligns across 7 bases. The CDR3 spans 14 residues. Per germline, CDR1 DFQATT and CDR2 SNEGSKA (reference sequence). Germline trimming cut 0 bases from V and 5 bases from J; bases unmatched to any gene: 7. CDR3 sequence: CSARDWGGVDEQYF. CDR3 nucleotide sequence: TGCAGTGCTAGAGATTGGGGAGGGGTGGACGAGCAGTACTTC.

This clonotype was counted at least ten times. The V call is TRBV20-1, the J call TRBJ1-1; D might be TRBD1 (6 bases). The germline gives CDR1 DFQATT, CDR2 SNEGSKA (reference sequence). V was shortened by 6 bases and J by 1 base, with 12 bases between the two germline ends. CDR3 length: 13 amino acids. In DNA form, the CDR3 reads TGCAGTGCCCACCGAGGGGGGAACACTGAAGCTTTCTTT. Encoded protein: CSAHRGGNTEAFF.

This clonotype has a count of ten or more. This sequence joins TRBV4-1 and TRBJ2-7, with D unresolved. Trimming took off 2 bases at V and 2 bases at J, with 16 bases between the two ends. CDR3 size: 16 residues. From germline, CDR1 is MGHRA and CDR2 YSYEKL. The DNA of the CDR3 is TGCGCCAGCAGCCAACAGACACCACAACCTGCCTACGAGCAGTACTTC. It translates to CASSQQTPQPAYEQYF.

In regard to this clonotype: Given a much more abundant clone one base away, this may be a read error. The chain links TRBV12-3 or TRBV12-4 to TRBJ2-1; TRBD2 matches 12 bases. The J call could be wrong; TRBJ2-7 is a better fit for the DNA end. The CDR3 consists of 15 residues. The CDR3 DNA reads TGTGCCAGCAACTCACTAGCGGGGGGATACAATGAGCAGTACTTC. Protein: CASNSLAGGYNEQYF.